This T cell receptor beta chain was observed in a study of OX40 agonist ivuxolimab in advanced cancers. Study-wide context: Ivuxolimab is an agonistic anti-OX40 (CD134) antibody, and patients were treated with it. Three patients got partial responses; one had hepatocellular carcinoma and two had cutaneous melanoma.

Study-level points and caveats: Certain nonresponders additionally had low normalized T-cell clonal expansion.

The length of the CDR3 is 14 residues. With 5 bases removed from V and 5 bases from J, the gap between germline ends came to 15 bases. Germline assignment: CDR1 SGHAT and CDR2 FQNNGV. With regard to this clone: Its matching antigen is unknown.

This table comes from immunoSEQ multiplex PCR, and its TCRdb copy is limited to in-frame clones, with some not included. The table records some 39,000 clones, 70% to 85% of them present only once. The sample here was CD4+ or CD8+ T cells sorted from blood, taken in a trial of the OX40 agonist ivuxolimab. The TCR originated in an adult with an advanced solid tumor such as melanoma, head and neck, liver or kidney cancer. This sequence joins TRBV11-2 and TRBJ1-1; perhaps TRBD1 as D (5 bases). CDR3 DNA sequence: TGTGCCAGCAGCCTAATGGTTGGGGGAACTGAAGCTTTCTTT. Translating gives CASSLMVGGTEAFF.